Presented here are 16 T cell receptor beta chains from one specimen sequenced in a study of shared clonotypes between healthy human individuals. Naivety among CD8 cells was defined by CD45RO negativity and positive CCR7 selection, thereby excluding terminally differentiated effector memory CD45RA+ cells. Sequencing was performed with immunoSEQ multiplex PCR; in TCRdb, only in-frame clones are kept and a portion is missing. The repertoire holds 630,000 or so clones, with roughly 98% as singletons. The sequenced sample consisted of naive CD8+ T cells sorted from blood. These receptor sequences come from a man under 40 in good health.

The V and J genes are TRBV4-1 and TRBJ2-7; 14 positions agree with TRBD2. CDR1 and CDR2 from the germline V gene are MGHRA and YSYEKL. Unmatched junction bases numbered 4, after V lost 0 bases and J lost 3 bases. The CDR3 totals 17 residues. Here the CDR3 reads CASSQEFGTSGSYEQYF. The CDR3 DNA follows: TGCGCCAGCAGCCAAGAGTTTGGGACTAGCGGGAGCTACGAGCAGTACTTC.

The V and J genes are TRBV2 and TRBJ2-7; tentative D call: TRBD1 (6 bases). The CDR3 totals 16 residues. Trimming pared 8 bases from V and 1 base from J, leaving 21 bases between. CDR1 is SNHLY, CDR2 FYNNEI, per germline. CDR3 sequence (DNA): TGTGCCAGCCCACGGGTGGTAGGGACATTGTCCTACGAGCAGTACTTC. It translates to CASPRVVGTLSYEQYF.

The rearrangement uses TRBV30 and TRBJ2-7; the match to TRBD1 covers 7 bases. Losses at the gene ends were 0 bases for V and 3 bases for J; bases not matched to a gene: 2. Germline V CDR1 and CDR2: GTSNPN, SVGIG (reference sequence). This CDR3 is 13 amino acids long. The CDR3 here is CAWSVPGGYEQYF. The CDR3 DNA reads as TGTGCCTGGAGTGTCCCAGGGGGCTACGAGCAGTACTTC.

The sample holds one count of this clone. The rearrangement links TRBV19 to TRBJ1-1; D is perhaps TRBD1 (6 bases). CDR1 LNHDA and CDR2 SQIVND come from the germline V gene (reference sequence). Trimming cost V 5 bases and J 1 base, with 20 bases left between them. The CDR3 has 17 amino acids. Here the CDR3 reads CASSPAVNRAPNTEAFF. CDR3 bases: TGTGCCAGTAGTCCAGCTGTCAACAGGGCCCCGAACACTGAAGCTTTCTTT.

This chain joins TRBV9 and TRBJ2-7; TRBD2 might be the D (5 bases). This CDR3 has 13 residues. The germline gives CDR1 SGDLS, CDR2 YYNGEE. V lost 4 bases to trimming and J lost 1 base, with 9 bases between them. The CDR3: CASSPRESYEQYF. CDR3 DNA: TGTGCCAGCAGCCCCCGGGAATCCTACGAGCAGTACTTC.

The chain uses TRBV7-9 and TRBJ1-1; no definite D call. Trimming shortened V by 3 bases and J by 1 base, and 9 bases separated the two germline ends. The CDR3 consists of 14 residues. CDR1 is SEHNR, CDR2 FQNEAQ, per germline (reference sequence). Here the CDR3 reads CASSFNDENTEAFF. CDR3 in DNA: TGTGCCAGCAGCTTTAATGACGAGAACACTGAAGCTTTCTTT. The full variable domain, rest sourced from reference TRBV7-9 and TRBJ1-1, is DTGVSQNPRHKITKRGQNVTFRCDPISEHNRLYWYRQTLGQGPEFLTYFQNEAQLEKSRLLSDRFSAERPKGSFSTLEIQRTEQGDSAMYLCASSFNDENTEAFFGQGTRLTVV.

This sequence joins TRBV5-6 and TRBJ1-1; D gene ambiguous. The germline V gene has CDR1 SGHDT and CDR2 YYEEEE. The CDR3 spans 16 residues. Trimming pared 0 bases from V and 1 base from J, leaving 13 bases between. The DNA of the CDR3 is TGTGCCAGCAGCTTGGTTCAACAGCACACGAACACTGAAGCTTTCTTT. Its protein product is CASSLVQQHTNTEAFF.

The chain has TRBV7-9 and TRBJ1-2; D gene unclear. CDR1 SEHNR and CDR2 FQNEAQ come from the germline V gene (reference sequence). V gave up 1 base and J gave up 1 base, with 10 bases separating them. This CDR3 has 15 amino acids. CDR3: CASSLVGRHNYGYTF. CDR3 nucleotides: TGTGCCAGCAGCTTAGTTGGTAGGCATAACTATGGCTACACCTTC. Filled out from reference TRBV7-9 and TRBJ1-2, the complete variable domain reads DTGVSQNPRHKITKRGQNVTFRCDPISEHNRLYWYRQTLGQGPEFLTYFQNEAQLEKSRLLSDRFSAERPKGSFSTLEIQRTEQGDSAMYLCASSLVGRHNYGYTFGSGTRLTVV.

As regards this clone: Other nucleotide sequences from this sample produce the same CDR3. The J gene is TRBJ2-1, the V gene TRBV5-1; D is unresolved. CDR1 is SGHRS and CDR2 is YFSETQ in the germline V gene. The CDR3 has 12 amino acids. V was clipped by 1 base and J by 10 bases, with 9 bases between them. CDR3 protein: CASSLSGREQFF. As DNA, the CDR3 is TGCGCCAGCAGCTTGTCGGGTAGGGAGCAGTTCTTC.

The chain uses TRBV7-3 and TRBJ2-3; possible D gene TRBD2, 6 bases. Germline CDR1 SGHTA, CDR2 FQGTGA. V lost 5 bases, J lost 3 bases, and 12 bases lay in between. This CDR3 is built from 14 residues. In nucleotides, the CDR3 is TGTGCCAGCAGCCTGGGACTCATGACAGATACGCAGTATTTT. It yields the protein CASSLGLMTDTQYF.

This clone was seen a single time. This chain links TRBV25-1 with TRBJ1-2; no clear D gene. This CDR3 comprises 15 residues. Germline lookup yields CDR1 MGHDK and CDR2 SYGVNS. The V end was cut by 3 bases, the J end by 4 bases, with 15 bases between. This CDR3 reads CASSDVFGEIYGYTF. CDR3 coding DNA: TGTGCCAGCAGTGATGTCTTCGGGGAGATCTATGGCTACACCTTC.

The chain has TRBV6-5 and TRBJ1-5; D may be TRBD1 (5 bases). CDR1 MNHEY and CDR2 SVGAGI come from the germline V gene. The V gene lost 6 bases and the J gene lost 5 bases, with 11 bases spanning the gap. The CDR3 contains 13 residues. In nucleotides, the CDR3 is TGTGCCAGCAGCCACGGGGGGGATCAGCCCCAGCATTTT. The encoded protein is CASSHGGDQPQHF.

With regard to this clone: Other DNA sequences in this sample translate to the same CDR3. CDR3 sequence reads: CASSVEGATNEKLFF. Here the CDR3 DNA reads TGTGCCAGCAGCGTAGAAGGGGCAACTAATGAAAAACTGTTTTTT. The chain couples TRBV9 to TRBJ1-4, with D maybe TRBD1 (5 bases). Germline V gene lookup returns CDR1 SGDLS and CDR2 YYNGEE. The V gene lost 0 bases and the J gene lost 0 bases, with 6 bases spanning the gap. This CDR3 spans 15 amino acids.

This rearrangement joins TRBV7-9 to TRBJ2-7, with 9 bases fitting TRBD1. Losses at the gene ends were 2 bases for V and 4 bases for J; bases not matched to a gene: 3. CDR3 size: 14 residues. In germline, CDR1 is SEHNR, CDR2 FQNEAQ (reference sequence). CDR3 coding DNA: TGTGCCAGCAGCTTAACCGGGACAGGGTACGAGCAGTACTTC. Its protein is CASSLTGTGYEQYF.

The genes are TRBV5-1 and TRBJ1-1; D is perhaps TRBD1 (6 bases). From germline, CDR1 is SGHRS and CDR2 YFSETQ. The V end was cut by 0 bases, the J end by 4 bases, with 13 bases between. CDR3 length: 15 amino acids. This CDR3 reads CASSLAGTGPTEAFF. The DNA of the CDR3 is TGCGCCAGCAGCTTGGCCGGTACAGGGCCCACTGAAGCTTTCTTT.

The chain joins TRBV5-4 to TRBJ2-1; tentative D call: TRBD2 (5 bases). V lost 0 bases and J 4 bases, leaving 11 bases between the germline ends. Germline CDR1 reads SGHNT; CDR2 reads YYREEE (reference sequence). The CDR3 covers 15 residues. CDR3 nucleotide sequence: TGTGCCAGCAGCTTGGAGGACTCGTTATACAATGAGCAGTTCTTC. Residues: CASSLEDSLYNEQFF. Based on the CDR3 plus reference TRBV5-4 and TRBJ2-1, the full variable domain is ETGVTQSPTHLIKTRGQQVTLRCSSQSGHNTVSWYQQALGQGPQFIFQYYREEENGRGNFPPRFSGLQFPNYSSELNVNALELDDSALYLCASSLEDSLYNEQFFGPGTRLTVL.